The present T cell receptor (beta chain) was sequenced within a study of blood T cell repertoires in COVID-19. Overall study context: T cells, B-cell-depleted T cells, or PBMCs provided the cDNA or gDNA that served as material.

The authors' processing: How many nucleated cells were present was estimated from reference gene primer amplification. Produced via immunoSEQ multiplex PCR; TCRdb's table is partial and in-frame only. The DNA was the basis for D and trimming; V, J and clone size are from that table. The top ten hold 2.5% to 3% of the sample, which has about 190,000 clones, about three quarters seen once. The CDR3 extends over 13 amino acids. Germline V CDR1 and CDR2: SGHRS, YFSETQ. The V and J ends lost 5 bases and 4 bases respectively, with 12 bases between them. Input material: peripheral blood. The sequence was obtained from a woman at least 80 years old with active or convalescent COVID-19. The chain joins TRBV5-1 to TRBJ1-2; maybe TRBD1 (6 bases). The CDR3 region has the DNA TGCGCCAGCAGGGCAGGGGAAACCTATGGCTACACCTTC. This encodes CASRAGETYGYTF.